This T cell receptor (beta chain) appears in the sequencing data of a study of control samples from healthy donors and cancer patients. The method was immunoSEQ multiplex PCR; TCRdb's version includes in-frame clones alone and lacks a portion of them. The sample comprises under 65,000 clones, 90% of which are singletons, and roughly 1.2% rests with the top ten. J was trimmed by 2 bases and V by 5 bases; bases with no gene match: 1. The CDR3 runs to 13 residues. The germline gives CDR1 SGHRS, CDR2 YFSETQ. The sample comprised PBMCs. This sequence originates from a woman between 45 and 65 years old with colorectal cancer. This sequence joins TRBV5-1 and TRBJ1-1; the match to TRBD1 covers 9 bases. As DNA, the CDR3 is TGCGCCAGCAGGGGACAGGGAAACACTGAAGCTTTCTTT. Amino acid sequence: CASRGQGNTEAFF.